The rows below give T cell receptor beta chains drawn from one sample of a study of blood T cell repertoires in COVID-19. TCRdb keeps only in-frame clones here, not all; method: immunoSEQ multiplex PCR. Counted here are around 170,000 clones, 65% to 90% occurring once; the ten biggest clones make up about 1.5%. Specimen: peripheral blood. All receptors derive from a human donor in a cohort sampled during active COVID-19. Each CDR3 is given with its conserved first and last residue. The D gene is left open where the match is weak. Clone size is stated in some rows and not others, as once, few, many or a class when expanded.

D: NA; size: NA; length: 15; J: TRBJ2-1; V: TRBV10-3; CDR3: CAISESANSYNEQFF; DNA: TGTGCCATCAGTGAGTCTGCGAATTCCTACAATGAGCAGTTCTTC
D: NA; size: NA; length: 14; J: TRBJ2-7; V: TRBV7-9; CDR3: CASSLDTSSYEQYF; DNA: TGTGCCAGCAGCTTAGACACTAGCTCTTACGAGCAGTACTTC
D: TRBD1; size: few; length: 15; J: TRBJ1-4; V: TRBV6-2/TRBV6-3; CDR3: CASSNRGATNEKLFF; DNA: TGTGCCAGCAGTAACAGGGGTGCAACTAATGAAAAACTGTTTTTT
D: TRBD1; size: NA; length: 17; J: TRBJ2-5; V: TRBV7-2; CDR3: CASSLGPLTGGGETQYF; DNA: TGTGCCAGCAGCTTGGGCCCCCTGACAGGGGGTGGAGAGACCCAGTACTTC
D: NA; size: NA; length: 13; J: TRBJ1-1; V: TRBV4-3; CDR3: CASSQDRTRVAFF; DNA: TGCGCCAGCAGCCAAGATAGAACCCGAGTAGCTTTCTTT
D: NA; size: NA; length: 14; J: TRBJ2-7; V: TRBV2; CDR3: CASVPDIQIHEQYF; DNA: TGTGCCAGCGTCCCGGACATTCAAATCCACGAGCAGTACTTC
D: NA; size: NA; length: 16; J: TRBJ1-3; V: TRBV4-3; CDR3: CASSPQWEGTGNTIYF; DNA: TGCGCCAGCAGCCCTCAGTGGGAGGGAACTGGAAACACCATATATTTT
D: NA; size: NA; length: 17; J: TRBJ1-3; V: TRBV7-9; CDR3: CASSPTGMVSSGNTIYF; DNA: TGTGCCAGCAGCCCAACGGGGATGGTCAGCTCTGGAAACACCATATATTTT
D: NA; size: NA; length: 15; J: TRBJ1-2; V: TRBV19; CDR3: CASRRASGLDYGYTF; DNA: TGTGCCAGTAGAAGGGCTTCGGGGTTAGACTATGGCTACACCTTC
D: NA; size: few; length: 14; J: TRBJ1-1; V: TRBV7-9; CDR3: CASSLSQGNTEAFF; DNA: TGTGCCAGCAGTCTTTCACAGGGAAACACTGAAGCTTTCTTT
D: NA; size: NA; length: 12; J: TRBJ2-7; V: TRBV6-5; CDR3: CASSRLSGEQYF; DNA: TGTGCCAGCAGTCGCCTGTCGGGGGAGCAGTACTTC
D: NA; size: NA; length: 13; J: TRBJ1-2; V: TRBV28; CDR3: CASSLSGNYGYTF; DNA: TGTGCCAGCAGTTTATCGGGGAACTATGGCTACACCTTC
D: TRBD2; size: NA; length: 17; J: TRBJ2-7; V: TRBV23-1; CDR3: CASSQLRTSLEGYEQYF; DNA: TGCGCCAGCAGTCAACTCCGGACTAGCCTTGAGGGGTACGAGCAGTACTTC
D: TRBD2; size: NA; length: 16; J: TRBJ2-1; V: TRBV19; CDR3: CASSIGRLAGYNEQFF; DNA: TGTGCCAGTAGTATAGGGCGACTAGCGGGATACAATGAGCAGTTCTTC
D: TRBD2; size: NA; length: 15; J: TRBJ2-3; V: TRBV6-4; CDR3: CASSETGGSTDTQYF; DNA: TGTGCCAGCAGTGAGACGGGAGGGAGCACAGATACGCAGTATTTT
D: TRBD1; size: few; length: 16; J: TRBJ2-2; V: TRBV5-6; CDR3: CASSSPDRDYTGELFF; DNA: TGTGCCAGCAGCTCCCCGGACAGGGATTACACCGGGGAGCTGTTTTTT
D: NA; size: NA; length: 13; J: TRBJ2-5; V: TRBV7-2; CDR3: CASSFNRQETQYF; DNA: TGTGCCAGCAGCTTCAACAGGCAAGAGACCCAGTACTTC
D: TRBD1; size: NA; length: 15; J: TRBJ1-1; V: TRBV7-2; CDR3: CASSRDRVQGTEAFF; DNA: TGTGCCAGCAGCCGGGACAGGGTTCAGGGCACTGAAGCTTTCTTT
D: TRBD2; size: NA; length: 15; J: TRBJ2-3; V: TRBV5-4; CDR3: CASSLAGGFTDTQYF; DNA: TGTGCCAGCAGCTTAGCGGGGGGATTCACAGATACGCAGTATTTT
D: TRBD1; size: NA; length: 17; J: TRBJ2-2; V: TRBV24-1; CDR3: CATSDPPGTGITGELFF; DNA: TGTGCCACCAGTGATCCCCCCGGGACAGGGATCACCGGGGAGCTGTTTTTT
D: TRBD2; size: NA; length: 16; J: TRBJ2-7; V: TRBV5-4; CDR3: CASSLSSGGGTYEQYF; DNA: TGTGCCAGCAGCTTATCCAGCGGGGGGGGAACTTACGAGCAGTACTTC
D: TRBD1; size: NA; length: 12; J: TRBJ2-7; V: TRBV28; CDR3: CASGTGQYEQYF; DNA: TGTGCCAGCGGGACAGGGCAATACGAGCAGTACTTC
D: TRBD1; size: NA; length: 15; J: TRBJ1-1; V: TRBV19; CDR3: CASSMTGQWNTEAFF; DNA: TGTGCCAGTAGTATGACAGGGCAGTGGAACACTGAAGCTTTCTTT
D: NA; size: NA; length: 16; J: TRBJ2-7; V: TRBV27; CDR3: CASSLMAGAKSGEQYF; DNA: TGTGCCAGCAGTTTAATGGCAGGGGCTAAGTCGGGGGAGCAGTACTTC
D: NA; size: NA; length: 14; J: TRBJ2-7; V: TRBV5-6; CDR3: CASSFGGRTYEQYF; DNA: TGTGCCAGCAGCTTTGGCGGCCGAACCTACGAGCAGTACTTC
D: NA; size: NA; length: 13; J: TRBJ1-1; V: TRBV9; CDR3: CASSVTLNTEAFF; DNA: TGTGCCAGCAGCGTAACTCTGAACACTGAAGCTTTCTTT
D: TRBD1; size: NA; length: 16; J: TRBJ1-5; V: TRBV7-2; CDR3: CASSLDAGGTYQPQHF; DNA: TGTGCCAGCAGCTTAGATGCAGGGGGCACCTATCAGCCCCAGCATTTT
D: NA; size: NA; length: 11; J: TRBJ2-1; V: TRBV5-6; CDR3: CASSLQGEQFF; DNA: TGTGCCAGCAGCTTGCAGGGTGAGCAGTTCTTC
D: TRBD1; size: NA; length: 18; J: TRBJ1-1; V: TRBV6-2/TRBV6-3; CDR3: CASSSVGDRGRIGTEAFF; DNA: TGTGCCAGCAGCTCCGTGGGGGACAGGGGTCGGATTGGCACTGAAGCTTTCTTT
D: TRBD2; size: NA; length: 16; J: TRBJ2-5; V: TRBV5-1; CDR3: CASSLVGVGLGETQYF; DNA: TGCGCCAGCAGCTTGGTGGGGGTTGGACTAGGGGAGACCCAGTACTTC
D: TRBD1; size: NA; length: 14; J: TRBJ1-2; V: TRBV28; CDR3: CASSWGQHTYGYTF; DNA: TGTGCCAGCAGTTGGGGACAGCACACATATGGCTACACCTTC
D: NA; size: NA; length: 14; J: TRBJ1-4; V: TRBV6-5; CDR3: CASSPGDTNEKLFF; DNA: TGTGCCAGCAGCCCAGGGGACACTAATGAAAAACTGTTTTTT
D: TRBD1; size: NA; length: 15; J: TRBJ2-7; V: TRBV5-1; CDR3: CASTLHGTGDNEQYF; DNA: TGCGCCAGCACCCTACACGGGACAGGGGACAACGAGCAGTACTTC
D: NA; size: NA; length: 16; J: TRBJ1-4; V: TRBV9; CDR3: CASSETGQGLNEKLFF; DNA: TGTGCCAGCAGCGAGACTGGGCAGGGACTTAATGAAAAACTGTTTTTT
D: TRBD2; size: NA; length: 16; J: TRBJ2-5; V: TRBV5-6; CDR3: CASSLASLAGWETQYF; DNA: TGTGCCAGCAGCTTGGCCAGTCTAGCGGGATGGGAGACCCAGTACTTC
D: TRBD1; size: once; length: 15; J: TRBJ1-3; V: TRBV27; CDR3: CASSSTGSAGNTIYF; DNA: TGTGCCAGCAGTTCGACAGGGTCTGCTGGAAACACCATATATTTT
D: TRBD1; size: NA; length: 13; J: TRBJ1-4; V: TRBV18; CDR3: CASSRGQEEKLFF; DNA: TGTGCCAGCTCACGCGGACAGGAAGAAAAACTGTTTTTT
D: TRBD2; size: NA; length: 15; J: TRBJ2-7; V: TRBV4-1; CDR3: CASSHRTSGSYEQYF; DNA: TGCGCCAGCAGCCATAGGACTAGCGGCTCCTACGAGCAGTACTTC
D: TRBD1; size: NA; length: 16; J: TRBJ1-3; V: TRBV5-1; CDR3: CASSGGDRGPGNTIYF; DNA: TGCGCCAGCAGCGGCGGGGACAGGGGGCCTGGAAACACCATATATTTT
D: NA; size: NA; length: 14; J: TRBJ2-7; V: TRBV6-1; CDR3: CASSDQDSPYEQYF; DNA: TGTGCCAGCAGTGACCAGGACAGTCCCTACGAGCAGTACTTC
D: NA; size: once; length: 15; J: TRBJ2-2; V: TRBV6-5; CDR3: CASSSGHSDTGELFF; DNA: TGTGCCAGCAGTTCTGGACACTCTGACACCGGGGAGCTGTTTTTT
D: NA; size: NA; length: 15; J: TRBJ2-7; V: TRBV7-2; CDR3: CASSLAASRLYEQYF; DNA: TGTGCCAGCAGCTTAGCGGCTAGTAGGCTCTACGAGCAGTACTTC
D: TRBD1; size: NA; length: 9; J: TRBJ2-7; V: TRBV25-1; CDR3: CASPGQKYF; DNA: TGTGCCAGCCCGGGACAGAAGTACTTC
D: NA; size: NA; length: 14; J: TRBJ2-1; V: TRBV10-3; CDR3: CAISGPGAGNEQFF; DNA: TGTGCCATCAGTGGCCCCGGTGCGGGCAATGAGCAGTTCTTC
D: TRBD1; size: few; length: 13; J: TRBJ2-7; V: TRBV2; CDR3: CASSSGQGYEQYF; DNA: TGTGCCAGCAGCTCGGGACAGGGCTACGAGCAGTACTTC
D: TRBD1; size: NA; length: 15; J: TRBJ2-7; V: TRBV3-1/TRBV3-2; CDR3: CASSRTGRSNYEQYF; DNA: TGTGCCAGCAGCCGGACAGGCCGTTCAAACTACGAGCAGTACTTC
D: NA; size: NA; length: 16; J: TRBJ1-5; V: TRBV12-2; CDR3: CASRPPRGATNQPQHF; DNA: TGTGCAAGTCGCCCCCCACGAGGTGCTACCAATCAGCCCCAGCATTTT
D: NA; size: NA; length: 13; J: TRBJ2-7; V: TRBV19; CDR3: CASSIGTIYEQYF; DNA: TGTGCCAGTAGTATAGGGACAATCTACGAGCAGTACTTC